The 17 T cell receptor beta chains reported below all come from one sample, sequenced in a study of OX40 agonist ivuxolimab in advanced cancers. The table came from immunoSEQ multiplex PCR; TCRdb's copy has only in-frame clones and leaves some out. Of tens of thousands of clones in the sample, 86% were seen once. The input for sequencing was CD4+ or CD8+ T cells sorted from blood, taken in a trial of the OX40 agonist ivuxolimab. The receptors here all came from an adult with an advanced solid tumor such as melanoma, head and neck, liver or kidney cancer.

This clone was counted only a few times. The V gene is TRBV28, the J gene TRBJ1-4, with a possible D match to TRBD1 (5 bases). V shed 1 base and J shed 8 bases, with 11 bases lying between them. There are 14 residues in the CDR3. Germline CDR1 reads MDHEN; CDR2 reads SYDVKM. CDR3 coding DNA: TGTGCCAGCAGTTTATATCAGGGTGGGGAAAAACTGTTTTTT. This codes for CASSLYQGGEKLFF.

The V and J genes are TRBV7-3 and TRBJ1-1; 8 bases map to TRBD1. The germline gives CDR1 SGHTA, CDR2 FQGTGA. CDR3 length: 13 amino acids. Trimming cost V 6 bases and J 3 bases; bases outside gene matches: 3. The CDR3 loop reads CASSIQGDTEAFF. CDR3 DNA sequence: TGTGCCAGCAGTATACAGGGGGACACTGAAGCTTTCTTT.

V gene TRBV6-1 combines with J gene TRBJ2-3, with a tentative D call TRBD1 (6 bases). V shed 6 bases and J shed 1 base, with 8 bases lying between them. The CDR3 spans 13 residues. CDR1 is MNHNS, CDR2 SASEGT, per germline. In DNA form, the CDR3 reads TGTGCCAGCAGCCGGACAGGCACAGATACGCAGTATTTT. This codes for CASSRTGTDTQYF.

The chain employs TRBV7-3 and TRBJ2-7; TRBD2 is a possible D gene (5 bases). The CDR3 is 14 residues long. Per germline, CDR1 SGHTA and CDR2 FQGTGA. V was trimmed by 5 bases and J by 0 bases, leaving 11 bases between them. The CDR3 bases are TGTGCCAGCAGCCGGACGGGAAGCTCCTACGAGCAGTACTTC. Translation: CASSRTGSSYEQYF. The entire variable domain, with the rest obtained from reference TRBV7-3 and TRBJ2-7, is as follows: GAGVSQTPSNKVTEKGKYVELRCDPISGHTALYWYRQSLGQGPEFLIYFQGTGAADDSGLPNDRFFAVRPEGSVSTLKIQRTERGDSAVYLCASSRTGSSYEQYFGPGTRLTVT.

CDR3 sequence: CASSQDLLAGVDEQFF. The CDR3 DNA reads TGTGCCAGCAGCCAAGATTTACTAGCGGGAGTGGATGAGCAGTTCTTC. This chain links TRBV14 with TRBJ2-1, with TRBD2 matching 11 bases. CDR1 SGHDN and CDR2 FVKESK come from the germline V gene. The CDR3 is made up of 16 amino acids. V lost 0 bases, J lost 8 bases, and 6 bases stayed unmatched.

V gene TRBV28 combines with J gene TRBJ2-3; D is perhaps TRBD2 (6 bases). The germline CDR1 and CDR2 sequences are MDHEN and SYDVKM. V lost 4 bases, J lost 0 bases, and 8 bases lay in between. The CDR3 runs to 14 residues. This CDR3 reads CASSWEASTDTQYF. The CDR3 DNA reads as TGTGCCAGCAGTTGGGAGGCAAGCACAGATACGCAGTATTTT.

This chain uses TRBV5-4 with TRBJ2-1; D is uncertain. V lost 3 bases, J lost 7 bases, and 11 bases lay in between. This CDR3 is built from 13 residues. The germline V gene encodes CDR1 SGHNT and CDR2 YYREEE (reference sequence). The CDR3 protein is CASSSNLGNEQFF. The DNA for the CDR3 is TGTGCCAGCAGCTCCAATCTAGGAAATGAGCAGTTCTTC.

The rearrangement joins TRBV7-2 to TRBJ2-3; 8 bases align to TRBD1. CDR1 and CDR2 (germline): SGHTA, FQGNSA. The CDR3 totals 14 residues. The V segment lost 5 bases and the J segment 3 bases; nucleotides outside the gene matches: 4. The CDR3 coding sequence is TGTGCCAGCAGCAGGGACAGGATAACAGATACGCAGTATTTT. Protein: CASSRDRITDTQYF.

The rearrangement links TRBV7-9 to TRBJ2-1; maybe TRBD1 (9 bases). Trimming shortened V by 5 bases and J by 9 bases, and 23 bases separated the two germline ends. Germline V lookup: CDR1 SEHNR, CDR2 FQNEAQ (reference sequence). The CDR3 has 16 amino acids. Here the CDR3 reads CASSPRGGQGLGEQFF. In DNA form, the CDR3 reads TGTGCCAGCAGCCCACGGGGGGGACAGGGTTTGGGTGAGCAGTTCTTC.

CDR3 protein: CASSYTRQGGYTF. The DNA of the CDR3 is TGTGCCAGCAGTTACACAAGACAGGGTGGCTACACCTTC. The chain is built from TRBV6-5 and TRBJ1-2; 7 bases map to TRBD1. This CDR3 contains 13 residues. The ends lost 2 bases at V and 7 bases at J; junction bases unmatched: 4. Germline CDR1 is MNHEY and CDR2 is SVGAGI.

The CDR3 loop is CASKKQGGLETQYF. The CDR3 bases are TGTGCCAGCAAAAAGCAGGGGGGCCTCGAGACCCAGTACTTC. The chain is built from TRBV6-5 and TRBJ2-5; TRBD1 might be the D (7 bases). The CDR3 has 14 amino acids. Trimming cost V 7 bases and J 5 bases, with 17 bases left between them. Germline V lookup: CDR1 MNHEY, CDR2 SVGAGI.

The chain couples TRBV30 to TRBJ1-2, with 12 positions matching TRBD1. The V and J ends lost 3 bases and 8 bases, in that order; junction bases with no gene match: 4. Per germline, CDR1 GTSNPN and CDR2 SVGIG (reference sequence). CDR3 size: 13 residues. The CDR3 region is CAWRGQGARGYTF. The DNA for the CDR3 is TGTGCCTGGAGGGGACAGGGGGCGAGGGGCTACACCTTC.

This clone was observed a few times. The chain has TRBV29-1 and TRBJ2-3, with 8 bases lining up with TRBD1. CDR3 length equals 12 residues. V shed 3 bases, J shed 4 bases, and the junction held 0 bases outside the gene matches. Per the germline V gene, CDR1 is SQVTM and CDR2 is ANQGSEA. The CDR3 sequence is CSVEGQADTQYF. The CDR3 region has the DNA TGCAGCGTTGAGGGACAGGCAGATACGCAGTATTTT.

This clone is a singleton in its sample. The CDR3 region is CASSPNRPGEAFF. The CDR3 coding sequence is TGTGCCAGCAGCCCTAACCGACCCGGTGAAGCTTTCTTT. The rearrangement joins TRBV7-9 to TRBJ1-1; D remains unclear. The CDR3 sequence is 13 residues long. Germline loops: CDR1 SEHNR, CDR2 FQNEAQ (reference sequence). With 5 bases removed from V and 7 bases from J, the gap between germline ends came to 14 bases.

V usage is TRBV18 and J usage is TRBJ1-1; no reliable D call. Germline V lookup: CDR1 KGHSH, CDR2 LQKENI. The CDR3 length is 15 residues. The V and J ends lost 0 bases and 0 bases respectively, with 8 bases between them. DNA for the CDR3: TGTGCCAGCTCACCACCGTCAGCAATGAACACTGAAGCTTTCTTT. Translated: CASSPPSAMNTEAFF.

The chain combines TRBV7-9 with TRBJ2-1; TRBD1 matches at 9 bases. After removal of 4 bases from V and 7 bases from J, the junction contained 8 bases not matched to a gene. Per germline, CDR1 SEHNR and CDR2 FQNEAQ (reference sequence). This CDR3 region has 15 residues. The chain's CDR3 is CASSSMGQGRNEQFF. The CDR3 coding sequence is TGTGCCAGCAGCTCAATGGGACAGGGTCGTAATGAGCAGTTCTTC.

V is TRBV7-9 and J is TRBJ2-5; D ambiguous. Germline assignment: CDR1 SEHNR and CDR2 FQNEAQ (reference sequence). V shed 8 bases and J shed 2 bases, with 3 bases lying between them. The CDR3 is 10 residues long. CDR3 DNA sequence: TGTGCCAGCGAACAAGAGACCCAGTACTTC. Translation gives CASEQETQYF.